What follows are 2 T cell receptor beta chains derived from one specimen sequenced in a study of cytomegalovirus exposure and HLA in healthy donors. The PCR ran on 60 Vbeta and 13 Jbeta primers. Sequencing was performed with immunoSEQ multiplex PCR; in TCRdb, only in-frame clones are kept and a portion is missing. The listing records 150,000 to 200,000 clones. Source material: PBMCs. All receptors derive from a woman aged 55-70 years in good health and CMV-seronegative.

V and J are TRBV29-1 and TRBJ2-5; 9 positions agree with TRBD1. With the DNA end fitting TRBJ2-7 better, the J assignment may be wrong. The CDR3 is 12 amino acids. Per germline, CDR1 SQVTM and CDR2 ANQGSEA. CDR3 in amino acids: CSAGTGSYEQYF. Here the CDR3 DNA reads TGCAGCGCCGGGACAGGGAGTTACGAGCAGTACTTC.

The CDR3 DNA is TGTGCCAGCAGCTTAGAAGAGGGTTCCGTCTATGGCTACACCTTC. It specifies CASSLEEGSVYGYTF. The chain recombines TRBV7-2 with TRBJ1-2; no definite D call. V was clipped by 1 base and J by 4 bases, with 13 bases between them. This CDR3 spans 15 amino acids. Germline lookup yields CDR1 SGHTA and CDR2 FQGNSA.